This entry lists 2 T cell receptor beta chains sequenced from one sample in a study of T cell responses to AZD1222 COVID-19 vaccine. Measured with immunoSEQ multiplex PCR; TCRdb has only the in-frame clones, and not every one. Of about 180,000 clones in the sample, over 80% were seen once. The sequenced sample was peripheral blood, obtained 28 days after the second dose of the MenACWY control vaccine. These receptors originate from an adult who received the MenACWY meningococcal vaccine as a control.

In its sample, this clone was seen once. The chain combines TRBV30 with TRBJ1-5, with 12 bases lining up with TRBD1. The CDR3 is made up of 14 amino acids. Per germline, CDR1 GTSNPN and CDR2 SVGIG (reference sequence). V lost 5 bases, J lost 5 bases, and 4 bases stayed unmatched. The CDR3 sequence: CAWSRDRGHQPQHF. CDR3 bases: TGTGCCTGGTCTAGGGACAGGGGGCATCAGCCCCAGCATTTT.

This chain uses TRBV7-9 with TRBJ1-1; 7 bases are shared with TRBD1. Germline V gene sequence: CDR1 SEHNR, CDR2 FQNEAQ (reference sequence). The length of the CDR3 is 14 residues. V was clipped by 7 bases and J by 1 base; unmatched bases: 6. The CDR3 sequence: CASTPGQSNTEAFF. Here the CDR3 DNA reads TGTGCCAGCACCCCGGGACAGTCGAACACTGAAGCTTTCTTT.